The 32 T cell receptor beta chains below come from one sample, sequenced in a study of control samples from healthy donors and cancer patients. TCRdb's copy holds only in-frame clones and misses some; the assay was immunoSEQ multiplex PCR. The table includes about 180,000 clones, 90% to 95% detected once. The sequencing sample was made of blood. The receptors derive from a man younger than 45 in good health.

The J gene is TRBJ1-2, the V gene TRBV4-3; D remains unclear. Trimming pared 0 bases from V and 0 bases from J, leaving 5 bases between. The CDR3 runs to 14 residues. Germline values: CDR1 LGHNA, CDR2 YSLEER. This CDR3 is CASSQDRTNYGYTF. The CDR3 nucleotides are TGCGCCAGCAGCCAAGACAGAACTAACTATGGCTACACCTTC.

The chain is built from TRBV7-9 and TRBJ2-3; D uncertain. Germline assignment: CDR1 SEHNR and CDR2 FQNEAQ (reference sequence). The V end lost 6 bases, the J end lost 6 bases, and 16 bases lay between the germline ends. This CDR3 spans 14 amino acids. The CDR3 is CASSRALDRDTQYF. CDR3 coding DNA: TGTGCCAGCAGTCGCGCCCTCGATCGGGATACGCAGTATTTT.

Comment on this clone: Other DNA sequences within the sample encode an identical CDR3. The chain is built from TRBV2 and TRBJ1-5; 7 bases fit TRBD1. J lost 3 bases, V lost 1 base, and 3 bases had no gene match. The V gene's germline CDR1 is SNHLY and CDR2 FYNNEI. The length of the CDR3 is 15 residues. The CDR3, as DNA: TGTGCCAGCAGTGAAGAACAGGGGTCCAATCAGCCCCAGCATTTT. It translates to CASSEEQGSNQPQHF.

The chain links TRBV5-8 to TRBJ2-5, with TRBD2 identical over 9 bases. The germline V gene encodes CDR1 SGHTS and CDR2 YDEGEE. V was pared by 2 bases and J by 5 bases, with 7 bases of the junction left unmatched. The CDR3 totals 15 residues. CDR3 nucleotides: TGTGCCAGCAGCTTAGCGGGGGGCGGGGGGGAGACCCAGTACTTC. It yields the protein CASSLAGGGGETQYF.

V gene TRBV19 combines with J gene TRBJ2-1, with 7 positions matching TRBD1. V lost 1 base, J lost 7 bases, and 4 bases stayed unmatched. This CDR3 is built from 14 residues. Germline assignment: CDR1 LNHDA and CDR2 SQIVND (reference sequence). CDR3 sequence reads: CASSIGGTVNEQFF. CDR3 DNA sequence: TGTGCCAGTAGTATAGGAGGGACAGTAAATGAGCAGTTCTTC.

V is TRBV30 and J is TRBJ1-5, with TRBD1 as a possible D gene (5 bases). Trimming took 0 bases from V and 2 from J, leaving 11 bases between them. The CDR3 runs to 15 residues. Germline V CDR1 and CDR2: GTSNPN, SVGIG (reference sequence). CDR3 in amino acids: CAWSVRGRGNQPQHF. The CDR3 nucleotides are TGTGCCTGGAGTGTCCGGGGCCGGGGCAATCAGCCCCAGCATTTT.

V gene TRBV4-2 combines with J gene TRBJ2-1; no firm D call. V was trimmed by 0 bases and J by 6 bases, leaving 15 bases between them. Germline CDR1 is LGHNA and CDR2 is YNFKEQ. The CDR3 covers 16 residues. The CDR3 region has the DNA TGTGCCAGCAGCCAAGACCAAGCGCCCACGTTCAATGAGCAGTTCTTC. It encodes CASSQDQAPTFNEQFF.

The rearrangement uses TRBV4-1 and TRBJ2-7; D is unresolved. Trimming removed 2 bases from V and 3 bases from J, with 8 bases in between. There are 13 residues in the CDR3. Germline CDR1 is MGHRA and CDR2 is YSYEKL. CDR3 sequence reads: CASSQKPFYEQYF. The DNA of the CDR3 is TGCGCCAGCAGCCAAAAACCCTTCTACGAGCAGTACTTC.

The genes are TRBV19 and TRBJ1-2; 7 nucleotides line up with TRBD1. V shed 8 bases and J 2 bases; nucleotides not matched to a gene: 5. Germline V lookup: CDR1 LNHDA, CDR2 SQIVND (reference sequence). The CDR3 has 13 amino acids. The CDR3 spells CASSQGGNYGYTF. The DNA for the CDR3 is TGTGCCAGTTCCCAGGGGGGAAACTATGGCTACACCTTC.

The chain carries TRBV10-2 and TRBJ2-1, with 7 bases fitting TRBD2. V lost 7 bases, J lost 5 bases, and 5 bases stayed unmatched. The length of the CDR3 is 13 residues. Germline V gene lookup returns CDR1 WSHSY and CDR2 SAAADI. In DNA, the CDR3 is TGCGCCAGCACGTGGGGGGGAAACAATGAGCAGTTCTTC. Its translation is CASTWGGNNEQFF.

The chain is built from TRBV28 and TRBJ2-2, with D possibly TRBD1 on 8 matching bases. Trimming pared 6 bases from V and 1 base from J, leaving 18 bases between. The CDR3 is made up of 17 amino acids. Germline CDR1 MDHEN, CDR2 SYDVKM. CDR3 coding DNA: TGTGCCAGCAGGATACACGGGGGGACAGGGAACACCGGGGAGCTGTTTTTT. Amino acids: CASRIHGGTGNTGELFF.

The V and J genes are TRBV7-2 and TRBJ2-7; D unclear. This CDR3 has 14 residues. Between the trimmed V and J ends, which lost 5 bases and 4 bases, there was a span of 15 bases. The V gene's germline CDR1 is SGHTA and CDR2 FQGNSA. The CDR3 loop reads CASSVGLGAYEQYF. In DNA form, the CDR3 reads TGTGCCAGCAGCGTGGGTTTAGGCGCTTACGAGCAGTACTTC. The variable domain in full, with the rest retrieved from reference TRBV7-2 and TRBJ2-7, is GAGVSQSPSNKVTEKGKDVELRCDPISGHTALYWYRQSLGQGLEFLIYFQGNSAPDKSGLPSDRFSAERTGGSVSTLTIQRTQQEDSAVYLCASSVGLGAYEQYFGPGTRLTVT.

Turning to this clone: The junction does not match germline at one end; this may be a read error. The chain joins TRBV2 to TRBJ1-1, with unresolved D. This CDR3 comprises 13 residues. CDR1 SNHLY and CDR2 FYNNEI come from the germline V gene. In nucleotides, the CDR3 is TGTGCCAGCAGAGAAGACAAGAACACTGAAGCTTTCTTT. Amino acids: CASREDKNTEAFF.

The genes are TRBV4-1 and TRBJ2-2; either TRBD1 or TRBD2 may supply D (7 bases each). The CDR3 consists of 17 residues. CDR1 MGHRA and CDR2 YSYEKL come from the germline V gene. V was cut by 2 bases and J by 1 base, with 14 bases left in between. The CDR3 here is CASSQRAGGGNTGELFF. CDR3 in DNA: TGCGCCAGCAGCCAAAGGGCAGGGGGGGGGAACACCGGGGAGCTGTTTTTT.

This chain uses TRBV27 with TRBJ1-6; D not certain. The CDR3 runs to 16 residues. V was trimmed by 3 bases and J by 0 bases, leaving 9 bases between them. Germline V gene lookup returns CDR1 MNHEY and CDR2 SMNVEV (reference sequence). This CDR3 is CASSFIQSSYNSPLHF. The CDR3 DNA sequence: TGTGCCAGCAGTTTCATACAGAGCTCCTATAATTCACCCCTCCACTTT.

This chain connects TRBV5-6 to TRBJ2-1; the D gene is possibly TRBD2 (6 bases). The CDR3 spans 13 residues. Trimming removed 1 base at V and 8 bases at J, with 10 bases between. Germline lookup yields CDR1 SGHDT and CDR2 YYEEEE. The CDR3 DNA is TGTGCCAGCAGCTTGAGACTAGTCGATGAGCAGTTCTTC. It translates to CASSLRLVDEQFF.

The CDR3 DNA sequence: TGTGCCAGTAGGACCGTAGTAGGGTCGAGCAATCAGCCCCAGCATTTT. Its protein product is CASRTVVGSSNQPQHF. This chain links TRBV19 with TRBJ1-5, with unresolved D. CDR3 length: 16 residues. CDR1 LNHDA and CDR2 SQIVND come from the germline V gene (reference sequence). The V end lost 6 bases, the J end lost 1 base, and 16 bases lay between the germline ends.

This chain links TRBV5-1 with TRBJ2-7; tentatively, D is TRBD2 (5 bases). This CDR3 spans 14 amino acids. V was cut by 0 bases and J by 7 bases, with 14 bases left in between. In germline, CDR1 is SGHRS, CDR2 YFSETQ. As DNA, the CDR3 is TGCGCCAGCAGCTTGGCCCCAGGCTCGGGAGAGCAGTACTTC. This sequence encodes CASSLAPGSGEQYF. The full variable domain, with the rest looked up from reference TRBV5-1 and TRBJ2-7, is KAGVTQTPRYLIKTRGQQVTLSCSPISGHRSVSWYQQTPGQGLQFLFEYFSETQRNKGNFPGRFSGRQFSNSRSEMNVSTLELGDSALYLCASSLAPGSGEQYFGPGTRLTVT.

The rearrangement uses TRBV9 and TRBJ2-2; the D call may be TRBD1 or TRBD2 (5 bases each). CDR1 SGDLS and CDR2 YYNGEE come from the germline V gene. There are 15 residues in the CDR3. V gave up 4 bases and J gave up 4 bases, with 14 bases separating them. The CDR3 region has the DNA TGTGCCAGCAGCCCCGTTGGGGGAACCACCGGGGAGCTGTTTTTT. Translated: CASSPVGGTTGELFF.

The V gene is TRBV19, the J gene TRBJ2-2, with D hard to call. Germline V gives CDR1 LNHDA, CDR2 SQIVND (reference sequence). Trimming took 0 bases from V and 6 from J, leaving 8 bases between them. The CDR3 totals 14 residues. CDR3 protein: CASSIDQISGELFF. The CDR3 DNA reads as TGTGCCAGTAGTATAGATCAGATCTCCGGGGAGCTGTTTTTT.

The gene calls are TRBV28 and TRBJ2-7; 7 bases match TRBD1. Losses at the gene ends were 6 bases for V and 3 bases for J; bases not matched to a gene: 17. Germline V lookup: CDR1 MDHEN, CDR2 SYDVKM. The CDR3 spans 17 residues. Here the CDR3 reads CASSPWQTGDSLYEQYF. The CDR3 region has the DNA TGTGCCAGCAGCCCCTGGCAAACAGGGGATTCCCTCTACGAGCAGTACTTC.

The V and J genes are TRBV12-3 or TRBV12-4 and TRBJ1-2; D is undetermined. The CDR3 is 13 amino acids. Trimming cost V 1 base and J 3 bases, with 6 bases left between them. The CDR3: CASSLVGDYGYTF. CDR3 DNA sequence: TGTGCCAGCAGTTTAGTGGGCGACTATGGCTACACCTTC.

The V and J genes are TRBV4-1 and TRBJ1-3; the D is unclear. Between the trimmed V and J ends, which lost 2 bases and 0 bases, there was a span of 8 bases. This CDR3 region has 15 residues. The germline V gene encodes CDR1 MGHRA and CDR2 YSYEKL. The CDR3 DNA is TGCGCCAGCAGCCAACGATACGTCTCTGGAAACACCATATATTTT. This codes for CASSQRYVSGNTIYF.

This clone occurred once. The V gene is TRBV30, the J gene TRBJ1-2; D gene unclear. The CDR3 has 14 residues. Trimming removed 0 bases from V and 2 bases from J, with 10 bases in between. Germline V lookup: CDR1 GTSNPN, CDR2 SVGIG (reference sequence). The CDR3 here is CAWSVRGINYGYTF. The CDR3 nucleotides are TGTGCCTGGAGTGTACGAGGGATAAACTATGGCTACACCTTC.

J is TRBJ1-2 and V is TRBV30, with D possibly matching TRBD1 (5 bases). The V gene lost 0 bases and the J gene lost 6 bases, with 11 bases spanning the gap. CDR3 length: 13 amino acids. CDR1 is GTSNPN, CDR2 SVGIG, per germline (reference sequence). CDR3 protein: CAWSVARENGYTF. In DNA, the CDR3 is TGTGCCTGGAGTGTGGCCAGGGAGAATGGCTACACCTTC.

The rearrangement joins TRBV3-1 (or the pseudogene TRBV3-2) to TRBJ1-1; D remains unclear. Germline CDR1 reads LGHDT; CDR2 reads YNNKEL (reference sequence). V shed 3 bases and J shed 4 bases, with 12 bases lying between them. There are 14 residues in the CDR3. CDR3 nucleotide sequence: TGTGCCAGCAGCCATATGCAGCGAAGCACTGAAGCTTTCTTT. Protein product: CASSHMQRSTEAFF.

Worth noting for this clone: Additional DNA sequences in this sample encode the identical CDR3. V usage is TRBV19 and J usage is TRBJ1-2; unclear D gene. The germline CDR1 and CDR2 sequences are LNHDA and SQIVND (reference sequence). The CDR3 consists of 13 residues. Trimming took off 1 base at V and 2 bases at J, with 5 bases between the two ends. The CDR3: CASSIGGNYGYTF. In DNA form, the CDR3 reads TGTGCCAGTAGTATAGGGGGAAACTATGGCTACACCTTC.

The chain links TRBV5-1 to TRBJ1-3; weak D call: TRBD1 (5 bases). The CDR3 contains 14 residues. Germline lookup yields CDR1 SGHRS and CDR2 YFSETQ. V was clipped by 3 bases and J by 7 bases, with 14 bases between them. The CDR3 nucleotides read TGCGCCAGCAGCTCAAACTCAGGGATGAACACCATATATTTT. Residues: CASSSNSGMNTIYF.

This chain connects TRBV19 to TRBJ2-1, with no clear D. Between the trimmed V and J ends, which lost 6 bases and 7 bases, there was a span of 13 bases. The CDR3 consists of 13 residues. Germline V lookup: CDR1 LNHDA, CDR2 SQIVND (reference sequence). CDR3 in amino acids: CASSGVVGNEQFF. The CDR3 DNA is TGTGCCAGTAGCGGAGTAGTTGGGAATGAGCAGTTCTTC.

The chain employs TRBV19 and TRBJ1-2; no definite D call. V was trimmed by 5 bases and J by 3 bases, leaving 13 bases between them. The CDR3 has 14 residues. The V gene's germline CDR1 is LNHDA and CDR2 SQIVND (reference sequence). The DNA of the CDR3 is TGTGCCAGTAGTCCCCAAAAGGTTTACTATGGCTACACCTTC. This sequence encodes CASSPQKVYYGYTF.

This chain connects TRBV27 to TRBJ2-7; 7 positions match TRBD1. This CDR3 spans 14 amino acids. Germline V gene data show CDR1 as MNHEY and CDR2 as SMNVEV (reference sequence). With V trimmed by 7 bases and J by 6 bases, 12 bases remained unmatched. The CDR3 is CASKAGTVVAEQYF. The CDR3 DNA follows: TGTGCCAGCAAGGCCGGGACAGTTGTCGCCGAGCAGTACTTC.

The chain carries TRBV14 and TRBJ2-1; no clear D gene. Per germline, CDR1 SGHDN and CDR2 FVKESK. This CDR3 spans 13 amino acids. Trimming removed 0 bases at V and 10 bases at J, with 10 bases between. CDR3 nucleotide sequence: TGTGCCAGCAGCCAAGATTTTCTGTTGGAGCAGTTCTTC. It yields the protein CASSQDFLLEQFF.